This TCR beta chain was sequenced for a study of beta chain features in type 1 diabetes (dated by TCRdb to 2017 to 2018). In the study overall: Mean age, gender distribution, total cell number and subset yield did not differ between patients and healthy donors. A total of around 110,000,000 sorted cells were examined across all samples, and RNA yield correlated strongly with the number of cells per subset. The study compared the TCRB repertoires of sorted circulating CD4+ T cell subsets in recently diagnosed type 1 diabetes patients with those in matched healthy donors. Regulatory and stem cell-like memory subsets were isolated from only 8 patients and roughly eight healthy donors, whereas naive and central memory subsets came from all 30 or so donors.

The entire amount of isolated RNA was reverse transcribed using the High Capacity cDNA Reverse Transcription Kit, so the sequenced TCRB transcripts were expressed ones. Deep immunoSEQ sequencing was applied to naive, central memory and regulatory T cell samples, giving an average of approximately 3.8 million total reads per sample. Sorted cells were lysed in RLT buffer, and RNA was extracted using DNase-treated RNeasy Micro or Mini kits according to cell number. Each cell subset was processed separately to prevent cross-contamination, with patient and healthy donor samples processed together. TCRB sequences were amplified from cDNA with the immunoSEQ multiplex PCR, producing 87-bp fragments spanning the CDR3 region. Amplicons were sequenced on the Illumina HiSeq platform. As for the authors' bioinformatics: Synthetic template baselines were used to correct PCR bias computationally, reads within Hamming distance 2 were collapsed together, and singletons that could not be merged were discarded. By aligning reads against IMGT, V, D and J genes, CDR3 length, and insertions or deletions at six rearrangement sites were assigned. Within each subset, clonotype counts were normalized to sorted cell number, after which true diversity and Gini coefficients were computed with the tcR R package. The overlap coefficient, calculated on TCRB nucleotide sequences, was used to measure repertoire sharing. Out-of-frame TCRB sequences from naive cells were analyzed to stand in for the pre-selection repertoire. What TCRdb holds here is the immuneACCESS table cut down to in-frame rearrangements. Part of the clones is not present; checked against another copy, under half of the missing clones reflect an unresolved V gene, and the others are unexplained. V, J and clone size derive from that table, while D and trimming were established from the DNA sequence. Here the sample has approximately 340,000 clones; more than 12% occur a single time. Together, the top ten hold 0.019% of the sample.

CDR1 MNHEY and CDR2 SMNVEV were looked up in the germline V gene (reference sequence). The CDR3 has 15 amino acids, counting the end cysteine and phenylalanine. The entry retains the CDR3 DNA only, 45 bases that are in frame from base 1. Trimming costs V 2 bases and J 0 bases, and their ends lie 11 bases apart. This clone was seen a handful of times. Its antigen is unknown. No much larger clonotype is one base removed from it; base qualities were not supplied. Here is what the overall study found, with its caveats: Because small numbers of individuals were included in the HLA sub-analyses, any influence of HLA type on TCRB rearrangement was left unresolved. At VDJ recombination sites, patients with type 1 diabetes made fewer insertions and deleted more nucleotides, a pattern implying thymic rearrangement abnormalities. Because cDNA rather than genomic DNA was sequenced, highly expressing activated cells could have been over-represented, although no difference in activation and CD3 levels was found between groups. Shorter templates might have been favored by PCR, but patient and control samples were amplified and corrected together, so both groups would have been affected equally by any skew. The naive, central memory and regulatory TCRB repertoires appeared to resemble one another more closely among patients than among healthy donors. Type 1 diabetes patients showed a moderate but significant shortening of TCRB CDR3 length in all four CD4+ subsets.

From each donor, a single peripheral blood sample of 90 to 150 mL on average was drawn into heparinised tubes. A BD FACSAria II and a panel including CD45RO, CCR7, CD25, CD127, CD95 and CD27 were used to sort naive, central memory, regulatory and stem cell-like memory CD4+ T cells. All sorted populations exceeded 98% purity. Right away, PBMCs were isolated by Lymphoprep density gradient centrifugation and were stained directly, with no culture step. So that batch effects would be minimized, each experiment stained and sorted samples in pairs, pairing one healthy donor with one patient. The receptor was isolated from a woman under 30 in good health. In this chain, TRBV27 is recombined with TRBJ2-7; the D gene is perhaps TRBD2, on 6 matching bases. Sequenced input: naive CD4+ T cells from blood. The cell subset or site label here, explained by the study, means: true naive CD4+ T cells. The DNA sequence is given as TGTGCCAGCAGTTTAGTGGGAGGAGGCTCCTACGAGCAGTACTTC. It encodes CASSLVGGGSYEQYF.